This T cell receptor (beta chain) was obtained from a study of regulatory T cells in long-lasting Graves disease. As for the study in general: Antithyroid drugs had been taken by newly diagnosed Graves' patients for under 3 months. Findings and caveats of the study: Persistent Graves' patients showed a TCR diversity that was lower than that of newly diagnosed ones. Examination was confined to peripheral blood, excluding thyroid tissue.

Comment on this clonotype: What it recognizes is unknown.

Time point given: newly diagnosed GD, antithyroid drugs for less than 3 months. The authors made the TCR library using RNA they extracted from PBMCs. Arm-PCR of CDR3 regions and iRepertoire HTBI primers were the basis on which TCR beta libraries were built. TCRdb reanalysed the multiplex PCR reads using MiXCR and keeps one entry per CDR3 protein. The sample has roughly 360,000 distinct CDR3 sequences, roughly 12% seen once. Germline V gene sequence: CDR1 DFQATT, CDR2 SNEGSKA (reference sequence). The CDR3 is 16 residues long. The germline V and J ends were trimmed by 3 bases and 2 bases, with 19 bases remaining between them. This sample also appeared in a second study, on T cells in Graves' hyperthyroidism and ophthalmopathy. This second report adds: Also found in blood were most expanded thyroid clonotypes above 0.001.

The chain links TRBV20-1 to TRBJ2-5; D ambiguous. This clonotype was obtained from a woman between 18 and 29 years old with Graves disease. The specimen was peripheral blood mononuclear cells (PBMCs), collected at new diagnosis, from a patient treated with antithyroid drugs. CDR3 coding DNA: TGCAGTGCTAGTGTCGCGGACCCAACCGTACAAGAGACCCAGTACTTC. This codes for CSASVADPTVQETQYF.